This T cell receptor delta chain was found in a study of gamma-delta chains in newborns, infants, children. Study in general: Innate gammadelta T cells reportedly expand polyclonally right after birth, driven by microbial exposure, per the title.

TCRdb reapplied CATT to the reads. The sample has just over 6,000 delta-chain clones, 2.6% seen once. A few counts support this clone. Other DNA variants within this sample encode the same CDR3. CDR3 length: 18 residues. CDR1 is GEAIGNYY and CDR2 is EKD in the germline V gene. Trimming at V came to 1 base and at J to 4 bases, leaving 13 bases not matched to a gene. This clonotype was sampled from a child who was a newborn, infant or young child, either healthy, febrile or measles-vaccinated (not recorded which). The V call is TRDV2, the J call TRDJ2; 8 bases line up with TRDD3. The sequenced material came from blood. This chain's CDR3 is CACDTVSSWGTPTAQLFF. The CDR3 bases are TGTGCCTGTGACACAGTATCAAGCTGGGGGACCCCGACAGCACAACTCTTCTTT.